This TCR beta chain was identified during a study of response to subunit inactivated influenza vaccine. This clonotype has only a few counts. Germline loops: CDR1 MNHEY, CDR2 SVGEGT. The CDR3 consists of 15 residues. After removal of 6 bases from V and 4 bases from J, the junction contained 10 bases not matched to a gene. Via MiXCR, TCRdb re-called the RT-PCR reads, giving one row per CDR3 protein. The sample shows around 520,000 distinct CDR3 sequences, 12% of them seen only once. The sequence derives from a man in his fifties who received an inactivated influenza vaccine. The chain has TRBV6-2 or TRBV6-3 and TRBJ2-7, with 9 bases lining up with TRBD1. The sequenced sample was PBMCs from blood, obtained on the day of vaccination. DNA for the CDR3: TGTGCCAGCAGAGATCCCGGGACAGGGAGGTACGAGCAGTACTTC. Translation: CASRDPGTGRYEQYF.